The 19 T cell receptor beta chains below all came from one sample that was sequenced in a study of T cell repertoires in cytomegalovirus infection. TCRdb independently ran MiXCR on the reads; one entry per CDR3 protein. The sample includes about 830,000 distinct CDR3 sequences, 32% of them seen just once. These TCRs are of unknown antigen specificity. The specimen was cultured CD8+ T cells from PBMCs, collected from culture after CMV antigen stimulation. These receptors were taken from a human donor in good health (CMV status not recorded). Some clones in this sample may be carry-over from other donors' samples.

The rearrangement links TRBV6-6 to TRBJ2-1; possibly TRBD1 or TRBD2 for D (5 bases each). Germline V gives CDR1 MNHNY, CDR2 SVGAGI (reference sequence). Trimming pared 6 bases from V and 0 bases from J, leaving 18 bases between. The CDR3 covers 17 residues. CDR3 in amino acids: CASRGPRESASYNEQFF. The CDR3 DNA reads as TGTGCCAGCAGAGGGCCCAGGGAGAGCGCCTCCTACAATGAGCAGTTCTTC.

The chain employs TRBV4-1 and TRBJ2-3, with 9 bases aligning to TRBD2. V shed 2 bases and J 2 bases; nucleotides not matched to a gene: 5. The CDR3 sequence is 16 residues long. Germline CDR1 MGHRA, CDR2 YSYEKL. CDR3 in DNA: TGCGCCAGCAGCCAACCCGGGACTAGCCCCACAGATACGCAGTATTTT. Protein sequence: CASSQPGTSPTDTQYF.

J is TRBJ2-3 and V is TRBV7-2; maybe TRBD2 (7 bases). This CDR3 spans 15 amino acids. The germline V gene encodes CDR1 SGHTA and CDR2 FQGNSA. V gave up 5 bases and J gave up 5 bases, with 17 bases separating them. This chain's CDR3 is CASSDHRGGQDTQYF. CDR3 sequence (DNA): TGTGCCAGCAGCGATCATAGGGGGGGTCAAGATACGCAGTATTTT.

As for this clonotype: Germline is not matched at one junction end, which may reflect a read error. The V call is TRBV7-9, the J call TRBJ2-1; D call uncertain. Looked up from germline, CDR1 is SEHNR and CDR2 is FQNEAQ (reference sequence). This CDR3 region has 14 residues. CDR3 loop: CASSLVRNYNDQFF. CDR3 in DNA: TGTGCCAGCAGCTTAGTTCGCAATTACAATGATCAGTTCTTC.

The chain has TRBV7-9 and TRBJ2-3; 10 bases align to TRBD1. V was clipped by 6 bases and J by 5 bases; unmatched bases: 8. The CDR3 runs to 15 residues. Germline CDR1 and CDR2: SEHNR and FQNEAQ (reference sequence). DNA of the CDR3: TGTGCCAGCAGACCAGACAGGGGGCATATAGATACGCAGTATTTT. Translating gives CASRPDRGHIDTQYF.

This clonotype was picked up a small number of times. Written as DNA, the CDR3 is TGTGCCAGCAGAAAAACAGGGGTCCATGGCTACACCTTC. This encodes CASRKTGVHGYTF. This chain joins TRBV27 and TRBJ1-2; the match to TRBD1 covers 7 bases. There are 13 residues in the CDR3. Germline-derived CDR1 and CDR2 are MNHEY and SMNVEV (reference sequence). V trimming: 6 bases; J trimming: 6 bases; junction bases outside the gene matches: 7.

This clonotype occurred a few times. CDR3 amino acids: CSARDREGWNTGELFF. CDR3 nucleotide sequence: TGCAGTGCTAGAGATCGAGAGGGGTGGAACACCGGGGAGCTGTTTTTT. V usage is TRBV20-1 and J usage is TRBJ2-2; D possibly uses TRBD1 or TRBD2 (5 bases each). The CDR3 length is 16 residues. Trimming stripped 0 bases from V and 1 base from J, with 12 bases between. Germline values: CDR1 DFQATT, CDR2 SNEGSKA (reference sequence).

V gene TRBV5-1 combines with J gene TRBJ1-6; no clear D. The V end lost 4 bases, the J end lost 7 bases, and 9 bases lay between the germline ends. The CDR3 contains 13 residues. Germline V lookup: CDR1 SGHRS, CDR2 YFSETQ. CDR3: CASSPQLNSPLHF. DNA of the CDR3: TGCGCCAGCAGCCCTCAACTCAATTCACCCCTCCACTTT.

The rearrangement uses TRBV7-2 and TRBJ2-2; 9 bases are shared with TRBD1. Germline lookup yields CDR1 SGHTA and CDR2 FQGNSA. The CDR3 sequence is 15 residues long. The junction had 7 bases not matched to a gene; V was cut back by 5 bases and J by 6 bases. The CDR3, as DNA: TGTGCCAGCAGCCCCGGGACAGGGACTTCCGGGGAGCTGTTTTTT. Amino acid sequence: CASSPGTGTSGELFF.

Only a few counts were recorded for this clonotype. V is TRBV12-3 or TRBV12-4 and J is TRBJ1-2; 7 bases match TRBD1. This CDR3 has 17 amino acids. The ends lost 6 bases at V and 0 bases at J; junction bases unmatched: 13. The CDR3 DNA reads TGTGCCAGCAGCCTGAAGCTACAGGGGACGTCTAACTATGGCTACACCTTC. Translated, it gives CASSLKLQGTSNYGYTF.

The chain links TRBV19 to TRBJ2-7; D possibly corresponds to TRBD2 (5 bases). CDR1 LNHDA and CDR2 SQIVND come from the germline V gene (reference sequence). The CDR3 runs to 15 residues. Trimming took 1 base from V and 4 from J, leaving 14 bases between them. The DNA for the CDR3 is TGTGCCAGTAGTATAGTGTCCGGGGATGCTTACGAGCAGTACTTC. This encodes CASSIVSGDAYEQYF.

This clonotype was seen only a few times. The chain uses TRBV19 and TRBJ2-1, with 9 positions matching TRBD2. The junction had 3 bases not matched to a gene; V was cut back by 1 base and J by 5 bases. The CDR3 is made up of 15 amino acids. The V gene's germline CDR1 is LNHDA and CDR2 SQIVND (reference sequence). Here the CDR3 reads CASSIGLAAHNEQFF. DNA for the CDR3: TGTGCCAGTAGTATAGGACTAGCGGCGCACAATGAGCAGTTCTTC.

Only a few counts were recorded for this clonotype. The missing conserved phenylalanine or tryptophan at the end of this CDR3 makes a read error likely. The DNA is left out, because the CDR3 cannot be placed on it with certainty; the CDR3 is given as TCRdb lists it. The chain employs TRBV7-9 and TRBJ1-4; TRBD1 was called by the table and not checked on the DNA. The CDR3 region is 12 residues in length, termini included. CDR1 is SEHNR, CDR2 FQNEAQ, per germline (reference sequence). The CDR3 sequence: CASSQDRGRWWL.

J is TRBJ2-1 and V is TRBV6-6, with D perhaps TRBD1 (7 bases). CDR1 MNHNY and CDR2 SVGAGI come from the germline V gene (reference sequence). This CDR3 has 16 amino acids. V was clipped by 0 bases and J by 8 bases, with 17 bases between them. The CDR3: CASSYSLEGALDEQFF. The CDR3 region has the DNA TGTGCCAGCAGTTACTCTCTGGAGGGGGCCCTCGATGAGCAGTTCTTC.

The CDR3, as DNA: TGTGCCAGCAGTGAAATTCACCGGGACAGGGTGCCGTTCTTC. As protein: CASSEIHRDRVPFF. The rearrangement links TRBV6-1 to TRBJ2-1; 9 bases match TRBD1. Per germline, CDR1 MNHNS and CDR2 SASEGT. The CDR3 sequence is 14 residues long. Trimming cost V 2 bases and J 15 bases; bases outside gene matches: 11.

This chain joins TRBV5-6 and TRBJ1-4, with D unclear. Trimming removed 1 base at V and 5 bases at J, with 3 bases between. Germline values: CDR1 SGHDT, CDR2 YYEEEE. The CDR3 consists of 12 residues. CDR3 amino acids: CASSLWNEKLFF. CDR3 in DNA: TGTGCCAGCAGCTTGTGGAATGAAAAACTGTTTTTT.

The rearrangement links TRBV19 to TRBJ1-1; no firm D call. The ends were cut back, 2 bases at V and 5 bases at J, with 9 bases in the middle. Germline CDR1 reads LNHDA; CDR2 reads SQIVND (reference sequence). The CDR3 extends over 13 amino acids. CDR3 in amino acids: CASSILRRTEAFF. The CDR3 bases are TGTGCCAGTAGTATACTTAGGAGGACTGAAGCTTTCTTT.

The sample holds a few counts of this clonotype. The CDR3 sequence: CASSTGVVYNEQFF. CDR3 nucleotides: TGTGCCAGCAGCACAGGGGTTGTCTACAATGAGCAGTTCTTC. The chain employs TRBV12-3 or TRBV12-4 and TRBJ2-1, with 7 bases aligning to TRBD1. This CDR3 comprises 14 residues. Losses at the gene ends were 6 bases for V and 3 bases for J; bases not matched to a gene: 5.

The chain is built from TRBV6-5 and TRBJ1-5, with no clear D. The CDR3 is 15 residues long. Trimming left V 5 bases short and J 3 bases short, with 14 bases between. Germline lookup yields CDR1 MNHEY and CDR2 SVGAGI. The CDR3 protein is CASSRQFLDNQPQHF. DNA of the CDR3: TGTGCCAGCAGTAGGCAGTTCCTTGACAATCAGCCCCAGCATTTT.